This T cell receptor beta chain is drawn from a study of identical twins. The germline V gene encodes CDR1 LNHDA and CDR2 SQIVND (reference sequence). Trimming cost V 5 bases and J 7 bases, with 15 bases left between them. This CDR3 has 14 amino acids. This clonotype was counted only a few times. In TCRdb, the 5' RACE reads were re-called with MiXCR into one record per CDR3 protein. Of a few hundred thousand distinct CDR3 sequences listed, about 16% are singletons. The sample also formed part of further work on yellow fever vaccine responses in identical twins.

This rearrangement joins TRBV19 to TRBJ2-1, with D possibly being TRBD1 (6 bases). Material: CD4+ T cells sorted from blood. The clonotype comes from a woman under 30 in good health. CDR3 nucleotides: TGTGCCAGTAGTCACCGGGACAATCGGAATGAGCAGTTCTTC. It specifies CASSHRDNRNEQFF.